This T cell receptor (beta chain) was documented in a study of T cell repertoires in cytomegalovirus infection. About the study: Carrying CMV and the relevant HLA type showed in public TCR beta signatures.

TCRdb reprocessed the reads with MiXCR, giving one entry per CDR3 protein. Among tens of thousands of distinct CDR3 sequences listed, under 20% were seen once. This clonotype was seen more than once but under ten times. Its specificity is unknown. The germline V gene encodes CDR1 LNHDA and CDR2 SQIVND (reference sequence). This CDR3 spans 14 amino acids. V was clipped by 10 bases and J by 4 bases; unmatched bases: 9. The sequence was collected from a human donor in good health (CMV status not recorded). Some clones in this sample may be carry-over from other donors' samples. The chain links TRBV19 to TRBJ1-1; 10 nucleotides align to TRBD1. Source: CD8+ T cells from cultured PBMCs, taken from culture after CMV antigen stimulation. Here the CDR3 reads CATTRTGGITEAFF. The CDR3 DNA reads as TGTGCCACCACCCGGACAGGGGGGATCACTGAAGCTTTCTTT. The full variable domain, in which reference TRBV19 and TRBJ1-1 provide the parts outside the CDR3, is DGGITQSPKYLFRKEGQNVTLSCEQNLNHDAMYWYRQDPGQGLRLIYYSQIVNDFQKGDIAEGYSVSREKKESFPLTVTSAQKNPTAFYLCATTRTGGITEAFFGQGTRLTVV.